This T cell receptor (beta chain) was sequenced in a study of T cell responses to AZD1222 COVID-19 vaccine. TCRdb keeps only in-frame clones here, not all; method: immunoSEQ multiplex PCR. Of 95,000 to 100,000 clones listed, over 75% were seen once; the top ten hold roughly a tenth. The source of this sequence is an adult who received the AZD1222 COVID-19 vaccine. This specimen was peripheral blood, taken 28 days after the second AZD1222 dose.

DNA of the CDR3: TGTGCCAGCAGCTCACAGGGGACCAATTCACCCCTCCACTTT. Protein product: CASSSQGTNSPLHF. The chain employs TRBV6-5 and TRBJ1-6; 7 bases match TRBD1. V lost 6 bases and J lost 7; bases outside the gene matches: 6. The CDR3 runs to 14 residues. The V gene's germline CDR1 is MNHEY and CDR2 SVGAGI.